This T cell receptor (beta chain) was documented in a study of blood T cell repertoires in COVID-19. Study overall: Samples of COVID-19 (acute and convalescent) were obtained from the United States, Italy and Spain. Nucleic acid was either cDNA or gDNA, and it came from T cells, B-cell-depleted T cells, or PBMCs.

CDR1 and CDR2 from the germline V gene are SGHVS and FNYEAQ. CDR3 length: 16 residues. The V end was cut by 5 bases, the J end by 2 bases, with 18 bases between. In the authors' methods: How many nucleated cells were present was estimated from reference gene primer amplification. Sequenced by immunoSEQ multiplex PCR; TCRdb stores in-frame clones only, minus some. The DNA gave D and trimming, while V, J and clone size come from that table. The table records some 150,000 clones, around 90% of them present only once. The chain has TRBV7-6 and TRBJ1-1, with D perhaps matching TRBD1 (5 bases). This TCR was recovered from a woman aged 55-75 years who had recovered from COVID-19. The sample consisted of peripheral blood. The CDR3, as DNA: TGTGCCAGCAGCCCAGCGCCACGACAGCTAAACACTGAAGCTTTCTTT. Amino acid sequence: CASSPAPRQLNTEAFF.